Following are 16 T cell receptor beta chains from one sample sequenced in a study of beta chain features in type 1 diabetes. Reverse transcribing all isolated RNA meant expressed TCRB transcripts were sequenced. Measured with immunoSEQ multiplex PCR; TCRdb has only the in-frame clones, and not every one. The sample carries 850,000 to 900,000 clones, roughly 17% recorded once. The sample consisted of naive CD4+ T cells from blood. All receptors come from a woman aged 18-30 years in good health.

The CDR3 here is CASSVGTSGPYEQYF. The CDR3 coding sequence is TGTGCCAGCAGCGTAGGTACTAGCGGGCCCTACGAGCAGTACTTC. This chain joins TRBV9 and TRBJ2-7; 9 nucleotides agree with TRBD2. The CDR3 extends over 15 amino acids. J was trimmed by 2 bases and V by 0 bases; bases with no gene match: 3. Germline V gives CDR1 SGDLS, CDR2 YYNGEE.

CDR3 nucleotides: TGTGCCAGCAGTGATTCAGGAAACACAGATACGCAGTATTTT. This sequence encodes CASSDSGNTDTQYF. This sequence joins TRBV2 and TRBJ2-3; no reliable D call. CDR1 and CDR2 (germline): SNHLY, FYNNEI. The CDR3 sequence is 14 residues long. The ends were cut back, 3 bases at V and 2 bases at J, with 9 bases in the middle.

The chain has TRBV18 and TRBJ2-4; no firm D call. There are 15 residues in the CDR3. Germline V lookup: CDR1 KGHSH, CDR2 LQKENI. The V end lost 0 bases, the J end lost 0 bases, and 6 bases lay between the germline ends. In DNA, the CDR3 is TGTGCCAGCTCACCACCGTCCCAAGCCAAAAACATTCAGTACTTC. Its translation is CASSPPSQAKNIQYF.

This clone was observed a few times. Different DNA sequences within this sample yield the same CDR3. The DNA of the CDR3 is TGTGCCAGTAGTATTCTAGCGGGGAACTACAATGAGCAGTTCTTC. Protein: CASSILAGNYNEQFF. The rearrangement links TRBV19 to TRBJ2-1; 9 bases fit TRBD2. V dropped 3 bases and J dropped 3; count of bases not matched to a gene: 3. Looked up from germline, CDR1 is LNHDA and CDR2 is SQIVND (reference sequence). The CDR3 consists of 15 residues.

In its sample, this clone was seen a few times. The V gene is TRBV5-1, the J gene TRBJ2-4; 7 bases align to TRBD1. Germline V CDR1 and CDR2: SGHRS, YFSETQ. V dropped 1 base and J dropped 9; count of bases not matched to a gene: 7. CDR3 size: 14 residues. The CDR3 DNA sequence: TGCGCCAGCAGCTTGAATGACAGGGCTGGCATTCAGTACTTC. This codes for CASSLNDRAGIQYF.

This clone was seen a few times. The chain combines TRBV6-4 with TRBJ2-1; 11 positions match TRBD2. V shed 4 bases, J shed 8 bases, and the junction held 7 bases outside the gene matches. CDR3 size: 15 residues. CDR1 is MRHNA, CDR2 SNTAGT, per germline. The CDR3 region has the DNA TGTGCCAGCAGTGCCGGGACTAGCGGCCTCTATGAGCAGTTCTTC. Protein: CASSAGTSGLYEQFF.

This clone was observed a handful of times. The gene calls are TRBV28 and TRBJ2-3; the match to TRBD1 covers 10 bases. The germline CDR1 and CDR2 sequences are MDHEN and SYDVKM. J lost 2 bases, V lost 3 bases, and 14 bases had no gene match. This CDR3 region has 19 residues. The CDR3 nucleotides are TGTGCCAGCAGTTTGACAGGGGGCACGGGACGGGGCTACACAGATACGCAGTATTTT. Protein sequence: CASSLTGGTGRGYTDTQYF.

The V gene is TRBV5-1, the J gene TRBJ2-2, with TRBD2 matching over 10 bases. Trimming cost V 0 bases and J 6 bases; bases outside gene matches: 11. This CDR3 region has 18 residues. Looked up from germline, CDR1 is SGHRS and CDR2 is YFSETQ. The CDR3 coding sequence is TGCGCCAGCAGCTTGGCCCCTAGCGGGAGTATCGACGCCGGGGAGCTGTTTTTT. Translation gives CASSLAPSGSIDAGELFF.

This clone was observed a handful of times. The V and J genes are TRBV7-6 and TRBJ1-1, with 9 bases identical to TRBD1. V dropped 5 bases and J dropped 4; count of bases not matched to a gene: 5. The germline V gene has CDR1 SGHVS and CDR2 FNYEAQ. CDR3 length: 14 amino acids. CDR3 in DNA: TGTGCCAGCAGCGGACAGGGGCCGGGCACTGAAGCTTTCTTT. Residues: CASSGQGPGTEAFF.

The J gene is TRBJ2-2, the V gene TRBV25-1, with 8 bases that match TRBD1. This CDR3 is 15 amino acids long. Germline values: CDR1 MGHDK, CDR2 SYGVNS. After removal of 4 bases from V and 7 bases from J, the junction contained 8 bases not matched to a gene. As DNA, the CDR3 is TGTGCCAGCAGTGGACGGACAGGGCCCCTCGGGGAGCTGTTTTTT. The encoded protein is CASSGRTGPLGELFF. The full variable domain, in which reference TRBV25-1 and TRBJ2-2 provide the parts outside the CDR3, is EADIYQTPRYLVIGTGKKITLECSQTMGHDKMYWYQQDPGMELHLIHYSYGVNSTEKGDLSSESTVSRIRTEHFPLTLESARPSHTSQYLCASSGRTGPLGELFFGEGSRLTVL.

The chain recombines TRBV9 with TRBJ1-2; D is unresolved. Germline lookup yields CDR1 SGDLS and CDR2 YYNGEE. The CDR3 consists of 15 residues. Trimming pared 0 bases from V and 4 bases from J, leaving 13 bases between. CDR3 bases: TGTGCCAGCAGCGTAGTCCAGGATCCCTTCTATGGCTACACCTTC. Amino acids: CASSVVQDPFYGYTF.

The sample holds a few counts of this clone. The chain carries TRBV6-1 and TRBJ2-2; D unclear. The ends were cut back, 7 bases at V and 7 bases at J, with 16 bases in the middle. Germline assignment: CDR1 MNHNS and CDR2 SASEGT. CDR3 size: 14 residues. The CDR3, as DNA: TGTGCCAGCATTCGGCATCTCGAAGTCGGGGAGCTGTTTTTT. It specifies CASIRHLEVGELFF.

This clone was seen a few times. The rearrangement links TRBV4-2 to TRBJ1-1; weak D call: TRBD1 (6 bases). Deletions cut 6 bases from V and 0 bases from J, with 11 bases between. This CDR3 region has 14 residues. CDR1 and CDR2 (germline): LGHNA, YNFKEQ. The CDR3 coding sequence is TGTGCCAGCAGGCGGGACACTGTGAACACTGAAGCTTTCTTT. Protein sequence: CASRRDTVNTEAFF.

This clone has only a few counts. V is TRBV28 and J is TRBJ2-7; weak D call: TRBD1 (5 bases). V lost 11 bases and J 0 bases, leaving 14 bases between the germline ends. CDR3 length: 13 residues. CDR1 is MDHEN and CDR2 is SYDVKM in the germline V gene. Written as DNA, the CDR3 is TGTGCCTCCCGGACACCCAACTCCTACGAGCAGTACTTC. It specifies CASRTPNSYEQYF.

This sequence joins TRBV7-9 and TRBJ2-7; D not certain. The germline CDR1 and CDR2 sequences are SEHNR and FQNEAQ (reference sequence). V dropped 1 base and J dropped 5 bases, with 12 bases sitting between them. This CDR3 has 14 residues. The CDR3: CASSLGWLGHEQYF. The CDR3 coding sequence is TGTGCCAGCAGCTTAGGGTGGCTAGGCCACGAGCAGTACTTC.

This clone was counted between two and nine times. V and J are TRBV4-2 and TRBJ2-7, with 13 bases aligning to TRBD2. Trimming cost V 1 base and J 9 bases; bases outside gene matches: 18. The CDR3 length is 19 residues. In germline, CDR1 is LGHNA, CDR2 YNFKEQ. The CDR3 here is CASSQVGGLAGSVRSSQYF. The CDR3 nucleotides read TGTGCCAGCAGCCAAGTGGGGGGACTAGCGGGATCGGTCCGTAGCTCGCAGTACTTC.